What follows describes a single TCR beta chain. This clone's antigen is unknown. No base quality values were provided; no much bigger clone lies one nucleotide off. These data belong to a study of cytomegalovirus exposure and HLA in healthy donors (dated by TCRdb to about 2017). Context from the whole study: An earlier analysis of roughly 630 of the donors reported approximately 270 Gb of sequence data and some 120 million unique TCR beta sequences from 150 million to 200 million T cells. The T cell repertoires of around 730 subjects were profiled by immunosequencing and related to cytomegalovirus serostatus. The study aimed to test whether cataloging public T cell receptors could reveal signatures of past pathogen exposure. On average, 235,054 unique TCR beta nucleotide sequences were sequenced per donor among about 400 genotyped donors of the cohort, with roughly 18% of those sequences being non-productive. All discovery cohort repertoires had been generated using a single sequencing platform. HLA typing included class I and class II loci at four-digit resolution. Among the approximately 420 genotyped donors, around 81% belonged to the genetic ancestry cluster associated with self-reported Caucasian donors. Donor age, sex, ethnicity and CMV serostatus were compiled together with the repertoire data. In a later genetic analysis, genome-wide SNP genotypes for about three fifths of the roughly 670 donors were used, and that subset was treated as a discovery cohort. An early release that covered about 600 HLA-typed donors contained approximately 290 gigabases of sequencing data and tens of millions of unique TCR sequences. Because of strong linkage in the cohort, four to six DR-DQ haplotypes were treated as single units for association and clustering. A later analysis re-examined previously published TCR beta repertoires from 600 to 700 donors and added high-resolution HLA genotyping to investigate patterns of TCR occurrence. High-throughput TCR immunosequencing, statistical association of individual TCRs with disease status, and machine learning were combined to predict cytomegalovirus infection status. Besides the first cohort of 550 to 750 subjects, a separate validation cohort made up of 90 to 150 different subjects was used. Typing coverage varied by locus: roughly 629-640 donors for A, B, C, DRB1 and DQB1; 500 to 550 for DQA1; approximately 610 for DPA1; 450 to 480 for DPB1. In an earlier analysis of a few hundred of the donors, high-throughput TCR beta sequencing was used to judge whether each TCR beta V gene segment behaved as functional or pseudogenic. Rather than using new phenotypic data, the later analysis identified candidate immune exposures from TCR beta sequences and from how often those sequences occurred across donors.

From a lookup of the germline V gene, CDR1 and CDR2 are SNHLY and FYNNEI. Including cysteine and phenylalanine, the CDR3 has 20 amino acids. Only CDR3 DNA remains: 60 bases, in frame from the first base. V drops 1 base and J drops 8 bases, leaving 32 bases in between. In total, around 600 healthy bone marrow donors made up the cohort. At the time of sampling, every cohort member was nominally healthy, though immune exposures that went unrecorded were likely present. The donor was CMV seronegative and belonged to the group of 380 or so seronegative cohort members. A peripheral blood sample was provided by each donor, and peripheral blood mononuclear cells were used for TCR beta sequencing. Genomic DNA extraction from the blood cell samples was performed with the Qiagen DNeasy Blood Extraction Kit. Library preparation used the immunoSEQ multiplex PCR assay. The multiplex PCR relied on a mix of 60 forward primers for TCR Vbeta segments and 13 reverse primers for TCR Jbeta segments. The CDR3 region of rearranged TCR beta genes was amplified from genomic DNA with a multiplex PCR assay. On the Illumina HiSeq System, the amplified TCR beta libraries were sequenced as 87-base-pair reads. In the original analysis: A later analysis tallied about 77 million unique TCR beta chains across the approximately 670 repertoires, and about 12 million of those chains were shared by two or more donors. A nearest-neighbor algorithm error-corrected the raw reads and collapsed the reads into unique sequences, merging closely related sequences to remove PCR and sequencing errors. To assign V, D and J gene segments, CDR3 sequences were aligned to IMGT reference sequences. Each retained sequence needed at least a six-nucleotide match to both a V gene segment and a J gene segment. A rearrangement counted as productive if the CDR3 had no stop codons and remained in frame with V and J, and every other rearrangement counted as non-productive. Following IMGT convention, CDR3 was defined as the stretch from the second conserved V-encoded cysteine to the conserved J-encoded phenylalanine. Sequences without an unambiguous match to a single V gene segment were excluded from the earlier analysis of approximately 560 of the donors. In an earlier analysis of 587 of the donors, V segments were called functional above 56.7% productive rearrangements and were called segregating when the between-donor standard deviation exceeded 5%. A statistical classification framework was developed to diagnose cytomegalovirus status using the catalog of TCR beta chain sequences. A later analysis assigned V and J genes by comparing TCR nucleotide sequences with IMGT/GENE-DB human TR gene sequences. Using the TCRdist pipeline, a later analysis assigned CDR3 sequences along with most-parsimonious VDJ recombination scenarios. In a later analysis, each TCR beta chain was defined by its CDR3 amino acid sequence together with its V-gene family, and reads lacking a unique V-gene family were excluded. As a way to deal with suspected cross-contamination and a sequencing artifact, a later analysis dropped more than 500 nucleotide sequences that were highly shared and had low generation probability. A later analysis calculated a clonal expansion index for each public chain from normalized within-repertoire ranks of inferred template counts. Generation probabilities in a later analysis came from a VDJ recombination model fitted to out-of-frame rearrangements, and those results were checked against IGoR. A later analysis scored TCR-TCR, TCR-HLA and TCR-CMV co-occurrence with hypergeometric tests, applying a repertoire-size bias correction to TCR pairs. In a later analysis, false discovery rates were estimated by permuting HLA or CMV assignments 20 times. In a later analysis, co-occurring TCRs were grouped using DBSCAN, with TCRdist sequence similarity added in when clustering inside HLA-allele-positive subsets. Co-occurrence clustering excluded repertoires with fewer than 30,000 or more than 120,000 public chains, plus five with anomalous nucleotide sharing. Sourced from immuneACCESS, this table was stored by TCRdb with only in-frame sequences that have V and J called. A share of the clones is absent; for the studies checked, an unresolved V gene accounts for under half, and the remainder has no known explanation. That table supplies the V and J calls and clone size; D and trimming were determined from the DNA. The table for this sample lists 150,000 to 200,000 clones; around 68% of them were counted only once. The ten largest make up 1.5% of the sample.

Here is what the overall study found, with its caveats: Because the 87-base-pair reads could not distinguish some IMGT-functional V segments, including TRBV6-2 and TRBV6-3, those segments were excluded. Roughly uniform sequencing depth across donors was assumed in presence/absence analyses, although this assumption may not hold. In vitro tests confirmed that a few of the cytomegalovirus-associated TCR beta chains recognize cytomegalovirus antigens. In a later analysis, TCR association rates were found to vary across HLA loci, with the most associated TCRs seen for DRB1 alleles and the fewest for HLA-C alleles. In an earlier analysis of some 640 of the donors, most TCR beta V segments were observed in productive rearrangements about 87% or about 30% of the time, broadly matching IMGT annotations. A further reported finding was that TCR beta sequences accurately predicted the HLA-A and HLA-B alleles for most subjects in the first cohort. Only TCR beta chains were sequenced in this cohort, and the absence of alpha or paired-chain data limited detectable features. In the study, about 150 TCR beta chains were listed as associated with cytomegalovirus. In both the original and validation cohorts, the classifier was reported to diagnose cytomegalovirus status with high specificity and sensitivity. In a later genetic analysis, fewer N-insertions in productive TCRs were reported among donors in an Asian-associated ancestry cluster than the roughly 700-donor mean. A cluster of highly shared sequence variants was judged likely to be a technical artifact of the sequencing pipeline. In a later genetic analysis, a missense DCLRE1C variant was associated with V-gene and J-gene trimming of TCR beta chains, and the association was replicated in an independent cohort. The authors suggested that the approach could potentially be generalized to other disease states and immunological phenotypes. Strong co-occurrence of HLA alleles, especially DR and DQ, made assigning TCR associations to individual alleles difficult. Linkage disequilibrium might explain the correlated functional status among segregating V segments, but an unknown experimental factor could not be ruled out. Across donors, most TCR sequences were observed very rarely, whereas some public TCRs were present in many individuals. HLA typing was unavailable for some donors at each locus, so association tests used only the typed subset. A later analysis found that HLA-associated TCR beta chains were more clonally expanded and had lower generation probabilities than equally common non-associated chains. A later analysis associated about 18,000 TCR beta sequences with specific HLA alleles at a false discovery rate of 0.05. The only immune exposure information available for the cohort was CMV serostatus. Seventeen rarely observed V segments, including chromosome 9 orphons, were excluded from the earlier analysis of almost 600 of the donors because counts were too low. Most CMV-associated TCR beta chains appeared to be HLA-restricted in a later analysis, and the HLA associations seemed to be driven largely by CMV exposure. Several of the top co-occurrence clusters appeared to be linked to parvovirus B19, influenza, CMV and Epstein-Barr virus, according to a later analysis.

The sequence is built from TRBV2 and TRBJ1-2; TRBD1 might be the D gene, on 6 matching bases. This clonotype was sampled from a girl between 10 and 17 years old in good health and CMV-seronegative. Sequenced sample: PBMCs. The bases read TGTGCCAGCAGTGAAGGTCCGACCCCGAGTCGAATTCTACAGGGATACGGCTACACCTTC. It translates to CASSEGPTPSRILQGYGYTF.